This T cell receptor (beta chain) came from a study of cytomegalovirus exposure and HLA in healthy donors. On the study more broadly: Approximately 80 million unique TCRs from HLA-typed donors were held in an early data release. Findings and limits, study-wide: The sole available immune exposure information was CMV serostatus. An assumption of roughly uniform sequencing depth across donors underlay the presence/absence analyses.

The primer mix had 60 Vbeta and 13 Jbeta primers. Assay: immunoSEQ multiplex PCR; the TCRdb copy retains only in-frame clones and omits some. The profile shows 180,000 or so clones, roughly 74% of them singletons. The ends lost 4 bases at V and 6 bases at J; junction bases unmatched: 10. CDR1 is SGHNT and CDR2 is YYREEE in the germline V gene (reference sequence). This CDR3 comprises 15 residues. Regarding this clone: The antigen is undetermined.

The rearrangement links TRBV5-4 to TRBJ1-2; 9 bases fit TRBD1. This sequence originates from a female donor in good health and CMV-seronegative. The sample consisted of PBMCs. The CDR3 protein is CASSAPTGGVDGYTF. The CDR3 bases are TGTGCCAGCAGCGCACCTACAGGGGGCGTGGATGGCTACACCTTC. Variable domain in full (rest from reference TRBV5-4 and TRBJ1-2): ETGVTQSPTHLIKTRGQQVTLRCSSQSGHNTVSWYQQALGQGPQFIFQYYREEENGRGNFPPRFSGLQFPNYSSELNVNALELDDSALYLCASSAPTGGVDGYTFGSGTRLTVV.